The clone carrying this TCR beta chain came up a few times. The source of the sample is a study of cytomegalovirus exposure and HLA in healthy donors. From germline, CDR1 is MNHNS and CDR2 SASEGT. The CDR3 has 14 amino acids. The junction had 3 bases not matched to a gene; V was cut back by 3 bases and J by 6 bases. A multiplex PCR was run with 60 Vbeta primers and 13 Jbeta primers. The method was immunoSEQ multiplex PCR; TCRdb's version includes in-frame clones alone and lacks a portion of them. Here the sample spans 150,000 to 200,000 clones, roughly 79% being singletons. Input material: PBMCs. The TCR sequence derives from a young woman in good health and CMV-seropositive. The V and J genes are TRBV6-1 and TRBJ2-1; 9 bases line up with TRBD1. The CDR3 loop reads CASSDSTGGNEQFF. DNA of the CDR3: TGTGCCAGCAGTGACTCGACAGGGGGCAATGAGCAGTTCTTC.